This T cell receptor beta chain is drawn from a study of cytomegalovirus exposure and HLA in healthy donors. Study at large: Unique TCRs numbering roughly 80 million, obtained from HLA-typed donors, made up an early data release.

This clone was detected only a few times. PCR used 60 Vbeta primers and 13 Jbeta primers. As handled by the study authors: Later, tens of millions of unique TCR beta chains were counted in an analysis, and 8.5 million to 13 million of them were shared. Profiling relied on immunoSEQ multiplex PCR, and the TCRdb table lists in-frame clones only, not all of them. That table furnishes V, J and clone size, whereas the DNA furnished D and trimming. The sample consists of around 130,000 clones, 65% to 80% of them appearing once. The sample taken for sequencing was PBMCs. This clonotype was sampled from a human donor in good health.

The CDR3 DNA is TGTGCCAGCTCACCCCTCCCCGCAGGCCCCTCTGGAAACACCATATATTTT. The encoded protein is CASSPLPAGPSGNTIYF. The chain employs TRBV18 and TRBJ1-3; unclear D gene. CDR1 and CDR2 from the germline V gene are KGHSH and LQKENI. The V end was cut by 3 bases, the J end by 0 bases, with 15 bases between. The CDR3 covers 17 residues.